The present TCR beta chain was sequenced within a study of blood T cell repertoires in COVID-19. Study at large: Donors in the United States, Italy and Spain gave samples during acute or convalescent COVID-19. T cells, B-cell-depleted T cells, or PBMCs supplied cDNA or gDNA.

By frequency in the sample, this clone is medium-sized. V dropped 5 bases and J dropped 5; count of bases not matched to a gene: 21. The CDR3 has 19 residues. Germline CDR1 and CDR2: SGHTA and FQGNSA. Per the authors' pipeline: Estimation of nucleated cell counts relied on the amplification of reference gene primers. The assay was immunoSEQ multiplex PCR, and TCRdb's table has in-frame clones only and misses some. D and trimming come from the DNA, and the V and J calls and clone size come from that table. The sample records roughly 24,000 clones, 82% being singletons. The J gene is TRBJ2-7, the V gene TRBV7-2; 10 nucleotides line up with TRBD2. This TCR was sampled from a human donor in a cohort sampled during active COVID-19. The sample taken for sequencing was peripheral blood. The CDR3 loop is CASSQDRGLAGVPGNEQYF. DNA for the CDR3: TGTGCCAGCAGCCAAGACAGGGGTCTAGCGGGAGTCCCGGGCAACGAGCAGTACTTC.